The 26 T cell receptor beta chains in this list originate from one sample, sequenced in a study of T cell responses to AZD1222 COVID-19 vaccine. Here immunoSEQ multiplex PCR was the method, and the copy in TCRdb shows in-frame clones only, minus some. The sample has about 140,000 clones; approximately 85% are singletons. The source was peripheral blood, collected 28 days after the second dose of the MenACWY control vaccine. Receptor source: an adult who received the MenACWY meningococcal vaccine as a control.

The chain joins TRBV18 to TRBJ2-2, with D tentatively TRBD1 (6 bases). Trimming took off 6 bases at V and 8 bases at J, with 22 bases between the two ends. Germline CDR1 KGHSH, CDR2 LQKENI. The CDR3 covers 16 residues. The CDR3 reads CASSPRLAGASGELFF. Written as DNA, the CDR3 is TGTGCCAGCTCGCCCAGACTGGCAGGGGCGTCAGGGGAGCTGTTTTTT.

This chain connects TRBV4-3 to TRBJ2-3; TRBD1 is a possible D gene (5 bases). The CDR3 spans 15 residues. Germline values: CDR1 LGHNA, CDR2 YSLEER. Trimming removed 0 bases at V and 0 bases at J, with 7 bases between. The CDR3 reads CASSQEGASTDTQYF. CDR3 coding DNA: TGCGCCAGCAGCCAAGAAGGGGCGAGCACAGATACGCAGTATTTT.

The CDR3: CASSPQGDTQYF. The CDR3 bases are TGTGCCAGTAGTCCCCAGGGCGATACGCAGTATTTT. The V gene is TRBV19, the J gene TRBJ2-3; a weak D match, TRBD1 (5 bases). CDR1 is LNHDA, CDR2 SQIVND, per germline (reference sequence). The CDR3 has 12 residues. V dropped 5 bases and J dropped 6 bases, with 9 bases sitting between them.

The chain links TRBV3-1 (or the pseudogene TRBV3-2) to TRBJ1-6; no clear D gene. Germline V gene data show CDR1 as LGHDT and CDR2 as YNNKEL (reference sequence). The CDR3 runs 15 residues. The V and J ends lost 1 base and 7 bases respectively, with 11 bases between them. This CDR3 reads CASSQAAGTNSPLHF. CDR3 coding DNA: TGTGCCAGCAGCCAAGCGGCGGGTACGAATTCACCCCTCCACTTT.

V gene TRBV6-2 or TRBV6-3 combines with J gene TRBJ1-5; 8 bases are a match to TRBD1. The length of the CDR3 is 15 residues. Germline V gene lookup returns CDR1 MNHEY and CDR2 SVGEGT. V dropped 2 bases and J dropped 2; count of bases not matched to a gene: 2. The CDR3 nucleotides read TGTGCCAGCAGTTACCCGACAGGGGGCAATCAGCCCCAGCATTTT. Translation gives CASSYPTGGNQPQHF.

The gene calls are TRBV18 and TRBJ1-1; D gene uncertain. The V and J ends lost 0 bases and 1 base respectively, with 6 bases between them. CDR1 is KGHSH, CDR2 LQKENI, per germline. This CDR3 has 14 residues. The CDR3, as DNA: TGTGCCAGCTCACCACCGGTGGGGAACACTGAAGCTTTCTTT. The encoded protein is CASSPPVGNTEAFF.

The CDR3 spells CASSLFGGTGELFF. CDR3 coding DNA: TGTGCCAGCAGCCTTTTCGGGGGCACCGGGGAGCTGTTTTTT. The chain recombines TRBV28 with TRBJ2-2; a weak D match, TRBD2 (6 bases). This CDR3 is 14 amino acids long. Trimming pared 6 bases from V and 4 bases from J, leaving 12 bases between. CDR1 and CDR2 from the germline V gene are MDHEN and SYDVKM. The variable domain in full, completed from reference TRBV28 and TRBJ2-2, reads DVKVTQSSRYLVKRTGEKVFLECVQDMDHENMFWYRQDPGLGLRLIYFSYDVKMKEKGDIPEGYSVSREKKERFSLILESASTNQTSMYLCASSLFGGTGELFFGEGSRLTVL.

In this sample, this clone turned up many times. J is TRBJ1-6 and V is TRBV11-2, with 12 bases matching TRBD1. V gave up 5 bases and J gave up 2 bases; unmatched junction bases: 7. CDR3 length: 18 amino acids. Germline-derived CDR1 and CDR2 are SGHAT and FQNNGV. In DNA, the CDR3 is TGTGCCAGCAGCCCATCCGGGACAGGGGGCCCCTATAATTCACCCCTCCACTTT. Translation: CASSPSGTGGPYNSPLHF.

V and J are TRBV6-2 or TRBV6-3 and TRBJ2-1; 12 nucleotides align to TRBD2. Losses at the gene ends were 5 bases for V and 16 bases for J; bases not matched to a gene: 6. CDR3 length: 12 amino acids. Germline V gives CDR1 MNHEY, CDR2 SVGEGT. The CDR3 loop reads CASSNLAGGNFF. The CDR3 DNA reads TGTGCCAGCAGTAATCTAGCGGGGGGGAATTTCTTC.

The chain has TRBV19 and TRBJ1-6; D call uncertain. V lost 4 bases and J lost 3, with 7 bases in between. CDR1 is LNHDA and CDR2 is SQIVND in the germline V gene (reference sequence). The CDR3 has 14 residues. For the CDR3, the DNA is TGTGCCAGTAGTACAGCAGGCTATAATTCACCCCTCCACTTT. Translation: CASSTAGYNSPLHF.

This chain links TRBV10-3 with TRBJ2-1; 10 bases fit TRBD2. Germline trimming cut 10 bases from V and 7 bases from J; bases unmatched to any gene: 10. The CDR3 covers 14 residues. The germline V gene encodes CDR1 ENHRY and CDR2 SYGVKD. CDR3 DNA: TGTGCCACCCGCTCCAGCGGGGGGGCGAATGAGCAGTTCTTC. It is translated as CATRSSGGANEQFF.

V is TRBV7-8 and J is TRBJ1-2; maybe TRBD1 (5 bases). Looked up from germline, CDR1 is SGHVS and CDR2 is FQNEAQ. The CDR3 covers 15 residues. V gave up 3 bases and J gave up 3 bases, with 14 bases separating them. This chain's CDR3 is CASSFGFRGDYGYTF. The CDR3 region has the DNA TGTGCCAGCAGCTTCGGTTTCCGGGGCGACTATGGCTACACCTTC.

V is TRBV7-6 and J is TRBJ1-2; 7 nucleotides line up with TRBD1. The germline V gene encodes CDR1 SGHVS and CDR2 FNYEAQ. CDR3 length: 14 residues. The J segment lost 2 bases and the V segment lost 1 base, leaving 1 base of the junction unmatched. Here the CDR3 reads CASSLGTGNYGYTF. For the CDR3, the DNA is TGTGCCAGCAGCTTAGGGACAGGCAACTATGGCTACACCTTC.

The chain employs TRBV3-1 (or the pseudogene TRBV3-2) and TRBJ1-6; D remains unclear. This CDR3 spans 15 amino acids. Trimming pared 0 bases from V and 2 bases from J, leaving 5 bases between. CDR1 is LGHDT and CDR2 is YNNKEL in the germline V gene (reference sequence). DNA for the CDR3: TGTGCCAGCAGCCAAGAGGGAACCTATAATTCACCCCTCCACTTT. Translated: CASSQEGTYNSPLHF.

The gene calls are TRBV7-9 and TRBJ2-7; 7 nucleotides line up with TRBD2. From germline, CDR1 is SEHNR and CDR2 FQNEAQ (reference sequence). The J segment lost 1 base and the V segment lost 4 bases, leaving 19 bases of the junction unmatched. This CDR3 has 19 amino acids. The CDR3 sequence is CASSSWWASGNNPSYEQYV. The CDR3 nucleotides read TGTGCCAGCAGCTCGTGGTGGGCTAGCGGAAATAATCCATCCTACGAGCAGTACGTC.

For this clone: Other DNA variants within this sample encode the same CDR3. The J gene is TRBJ2-6, the V gene TRBV7-3; no clear D. V dropped 1 base and J dropped 2 bases, with 3 bases sitting between them. The germline V gene encodes CDR1 SGHTA and CDR2 FQGTGA. This CDR3 is 14 amino acids long. The CDR3 here is CASSLMAGANVLTF. Here the CDR3 DNA reads TGTGCCAGCAGCTTAATGGCTGGGGCCAACGTCCTGACTTTC.

The gene calls are TRBV6-5 and TRBJ1-6, with no clear D. Trimming removed 8 bases from V and 10 bases from J, with 15 bases in between. The CDR3 length is 13 residues. Germline V lookup: CDR1 MNHEY, CDR2 SVGAGI. Here the CDR3 reads CASRWVGGSPLHF. For the CDR3, the DNA is TGTGCCAGCCGATGGGTCGGAGGCTCACCCCTCCACTTT.

The J gene is TRBJ1-2, the V gene TRBV11-2, with TRBD1 matching over 10 bases. The CDR3 extends over 16 amino acids. The junction had 9 bases not matched to a gene; V was cut back by 5 bases and J by 3 bases. Germline-derived CDR1 and CDR2 are SGHAT and FQNNGV. The CDR3 nucleotides are TGTGCCAGCAGCATAGGGCGGGGGACAGGGGACTATGGCTACACCTTC. Translated, it gives CASSIGRGTGDYGYTF.

The chain links TRBV27 to TRBJ1-1; perhaps TRBD1 as D (6 bases). This CDR3 is built from 14 residues. Germline V lookup: CDR1 MNHEY, CDR2 SMNVEV (reference sequence). Trimming cost V 6 bases and J 4 bases, with 15 bases left between them. CDR3 in DNA: TGTGCCAGCAGCGGCAGGAGAGGGGGCACTGAAGCTTTCTTT. Its translation is CASSGRRGGTEAFF.

The chain uses TRBV2 and TRBJ2-4, with a tentative D call TRBD2 (6 bases). Germline V gene data show CDR1 as SNHLY and CDR2 as FYNNEI. The CDR3 runs 14 residues. V gave up 11 bases and J gave up 6 bases, with 20 bases separating them. The DNA for the CDR3 is TGTGCCGCCGGGGGTACTGGGGAGGTAAACATTCAGTACTTC. Encoded protein: CAAGGTGEVNIQYF.

This chain links TRBV5-1 with TRBJ2-7; TRBD1 might be the D (6 bases). This CDR3 is built from 13 residues. The germline V and J ends were trimmed by 3 bases and 4 bases, with 11 bases remaining between them. Germline CDR1 and CDR2: SGHRS and YFSETQ. In DNA, the CDR3 is TGCGCCAGCAGCTCCAGGACAGATTACGAGCAGTACTTC. Its translation is CASSSRTDYEQYF.

The V call is TRBV6-5, the J call TRBJ1-2; tentatively, D is TRBD1 (5 bases). Germline loops: CDR1 MNHEY, CDR2 SVGAGI. V dropped 4 bases and J dropped 4 bases, with 10 bases sitting between them. The CDR3 runs to 13 residues. DNA of the CDR3: TGTGCCAGCAGTTTAGTGGGGCTCTATGGCTACACCTTC. This encodes CASSLVGLYGYTF.

The chain has TRBV29-1 and TRBJ1-1; unclear D gene. The CDR3 has 12 amino acids. V lost 3 bases and J lost 7, with 12 bases in between. Germline V lookup: CDR1 SQVTM, CDR2 ANQGSEA. DNA for the CDR3: TGCAGCGTTGACAAGGACGGCTATGAAGCTTTCTTT. Translation: CSVDKDGYEAFF.

The rearrangement uses TRBV19 and TRBJ2-6; 14 positions match TRBD2. Unmatched junction bases numbered 0, after V lost 5 bases and J lost 0 bases. The germline V gene encodes CDR1 LNHDA and CDR2 SQIVND (reference sequence). The CDR3 extends over 17 amino acids. Here the CDR3 DNA reads TGTGCCAGTAGTGGACTAGCGGGGGGCTCTGGGGCCAACGTCCTGACTTTC. Protein product: CASSGLAGGSGANVLTF.

This clone came up once. The chain joins TRBV6-2 or TRBV6-3 to TRBJ1-2; D is perhaps TRBD1 (5 bases). The ends were cut back, 7 bases at V and 5 bases at J, with 20 bases in the middle. The CDR3 spans 15 residues. The V gene's germline CDR1 is MNHEY and CDR2 SVGEGT. The CDR3 reads CASTPRADIGYGYTF. The CDR3 coding sequence is TGTGCCAGCACCCCCAGGGCTGATATTGGATATGGCTACACCTTC.

The chain has TRBV5-1 and TRBJ2-1, with unresolved D. Germline CDR1 reads SGHRS; CDR2 reads YFSETQ. The CDR3 is 13 amino acids. V was trimmed by 2 bases and J by 3 bases, leaving 6 bases between them. The CDR3 nucleotides are TGCGCCAGCAGCTTCAGTGGCTACAATGAGCAGTTCTTC. Translated, it gives CASSFSGYNEQFF.